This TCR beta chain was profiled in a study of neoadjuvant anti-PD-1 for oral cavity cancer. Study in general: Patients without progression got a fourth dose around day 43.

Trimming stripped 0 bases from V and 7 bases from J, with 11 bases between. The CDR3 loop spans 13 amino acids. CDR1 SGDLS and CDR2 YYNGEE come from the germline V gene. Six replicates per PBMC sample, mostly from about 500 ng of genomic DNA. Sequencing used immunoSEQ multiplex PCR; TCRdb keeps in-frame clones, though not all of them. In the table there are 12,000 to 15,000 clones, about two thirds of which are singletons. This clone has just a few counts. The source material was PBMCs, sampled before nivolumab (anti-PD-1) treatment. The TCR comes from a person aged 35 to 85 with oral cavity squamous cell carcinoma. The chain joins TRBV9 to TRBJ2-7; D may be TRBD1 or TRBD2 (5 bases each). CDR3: CASSVAMWGEQYF. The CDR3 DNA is TGTGCCAGCAGCGTAGCAATGTGGGGGGAGCAGTACTTC.